This passage covers 11 T cell receptor beta chains from one sample sequenced in a study of cytomegalovirus exposure and HLA in healthy donors (dated by TCRdb to between 2016 and 2019). Library preparation employed the immunoSEQ multiplex PCR assay. A mixture of 60 forward primers for TCR Vbeta segments and 13 reverse primers for TCR Jbeta segments was used in the multiplex PCR. The clones in this table, taken by TCRdb from immuneACCESS, are in-frame only. Not every clone is retained; where verified, under half of the shortfall comes from an unresolved V gene, and the cause of the rest is unknown. Recorded for this sample are roughly 150,000 clones; just under 80% of them occurred a single time. The ten largest clones represent approximately 6.8% of the sample. The sample taken for sequencing was PBMCs. The origin of the receptors is a woman between 40 and 55 years old in good health and CMV-seropositive.

The chain links TRBV5-4 to TRBJ2-6, with TRBD1 identical over 7 bases. The CDR3 runs to 14 residues. J gave up 12 bases and V 3 bases, and 9 bases lay outside the gene matches. Germline CDR1 reads SGHNT; CDR2 reads YYREEE (reference sequence). DNA of the CDR3: TGTGCCAGCAGCTGGCCGGACAGGCCTCGCGTCCTGACTTTC. It codes for CASSWPDRPRVLTF.

The chain carries TRBV28 and TRBJ1-2; 12 bases match TRBD1. Trimming cost V 11 bases and J 7 bases; bases outside gene matches: 14. This CDR3 has 15 amino acids. Germline CDR1 reads MDHEN; CDR2 reads SYDVKM. Written as DNA, the CDR3 is TGTGCCGGAAACAGCCCGGGACAGGGGGCGTTTGGCTACACCTTC. Encoded protein: CAGNSPGQGAFGYTF.

The chain recombines TRBV5-1 with TRBJ1-2; TRBD1 aligns across 7 bases. V was clipped by 3 bases and J by 0 bases; unmatched bases: 8. The germline V gene encodes CDR1 SGHRS and CDR2 YFSETQ. CDR3 length: 16 amino acids. CDR3 nucleotides: TGCGCCAGCAGCTCGCAACCGGGACAGACTAACTATGGCTACACCTTC. It is translated as CASSSQPGQTNYGYTF.

Notes on this clone: The sample contains more than one DNA sequence encoding this CDR3. The V call is TRBV7-6, the J call TRBJ2-1; 7 positions match TRBD1. The CDR3 sequence is 14 residues long. In germline, CDR1 is SGHVS, CDR2 FNYEAQ. V lost 3 bases to trimming and J lost 5 bases; unmatched junction nucleotides: 4. The CDR3: CASSLGQWNNEQFF. The CDR3 DNA is TGTGCCAGCAGCTTGGGACAGTGGAACAATGAGCAGTTCTTC. The full variable domain, its missing parts supplied by reference TRBV7-6 and TRBJ2-1, is GAGVSQSPRYKVTKRGQDVALRCDPISGHVSLYWYRQALGQGPEFLTYFNYEAQQDKSGLPNDRFSAERPEGSISTLTIQRTEQRDSAMYRCASSLGQWNNEQFFGPGTRLTVL.

The chain recombines TRBV13 with TRBJ1-1; no clear D gene. The CDR3 runs to 13 residues. CDR1 is PRHDT, CDR2 FYEKMQ, per germline (reference sequence). Between the trimmed V and J ends, which lost 3 bases and 1 base, there was a span of 6 bases. CDR3 protein: CASSLEGNTEAFF. CDR3 coding DNA: TGTGCCAGCAGCTTGGAGGGGAACACTGAAGCTTTCTTT.

Of note for this clone: Compared with germline, one end of the junction differs, possibly owing to a read error. The chain carries TRBV7-9 and TRBJ1-5; D ambiguous. This CDR3 is built from 15 residues. Looked up from germline, CDR1 is SEHNR and CDR2 is FQNEAQ (reference sequence). DNA of the CDR3: TGTTCCAGCAGCTTAGATACGGGTAGCAATCAGCCCCAGCATTTT. Protein product: CSSSLDTGSNQPQHF.

The chain carries TRBV9 and TRBJ2-3; D possibly corresponds to TRBD2 (5 bases). This CDR3 is 16 amino acids long. Trimming shortened V by 6 bases and J by 0 bases, and 17 bases separated the two germline ends. Germline V lookup: CDR1 SGDLS, CDR2 YYNGEE. As DNA, the CDR3 is TGTGCCAGCACCCGAACCGGGGTAACTAGCACAGATACGCAGTATTTT. It specifies CASTRTGVTSTDTQYF.

J is TRBJ2-7 and V is TRBV7-2; D not certain. Deletions cut 5 bases from V and 8 bases from J, with 13 bases between. The CDR3 is made up of 12 amino acids. Germline values: CDR1 SGHTA, CDR2 FQGNSA. The CDR3 DNA reads as TGTGCCAGCAGCCGAACCTCTGAGAAGCAGTACTTC. Protein product: CASSRTSEKQYF.

This clone was seen a single time. J is TRBJ1-2 and V is TRBV4-3, with D uncertain. The germline V and J ends were trimmed by 0 bases and 7 bases, with 15 bases remaining between them. This CDR3 is built from 15 residues. Germline V gene sequence: CDR1 LGHNA, CDR2 YSLEER. The CDR3 sequence is CASSQDIRPSVGYTF. CDR3 nucleotides: TGCGCCAGCAGCCAAGATATCAGGCCATCGGTTGGCTACACCTTC.

The rearrangement links TRBV19 to TRBJ1-5; 8 nucleotides line up with TRBD1. The V gene's germline CDR1 is LNHDA and CDR2 SQIVND (reference sequence). The V and J ends lost 9 bases and 1 base, in that order; junction bases with no gene match: 8. The CDR3 has 15 amino acids. CDR3 sequence (DNA): TGTGCCAGCCTGTCCCACAGGGGGAGCAATCAGCCCCAGCATTTT. Translated: CASLSHRGSNQPQHF. The full variable domain, with the rest looked up from reference TRBV19 and TRBJ1-5, is DGGITQSPKYLFRKEGQNVTLSCEQNLNHDAMYWYRQDPGQGLRLIYYSQIVNDFQKGDIAEGYSVSREKKESFPLTVTSAQKNPTAFYLCASLSHRGSNQPQHFGDGTRLSIL.

This clone was observed a single time. V usage is TRBV5-5 and J usage is TRBJ1-6, with D hard to call. The CDR3 consists of 13 residues. The V end lost 1 base, the J end lost 6 bases, and 5 bases lay between the germline ends. Per the germline V gene, CDR1 is SGHKS and CDR2 is YYEKEE (reference sequence). CDR3 DNA: TGTGCCAGCAGCTTGAAGAGTAATTCACCCCTCCACTTT. The encoded protein is CASSLKSNSPLHF.